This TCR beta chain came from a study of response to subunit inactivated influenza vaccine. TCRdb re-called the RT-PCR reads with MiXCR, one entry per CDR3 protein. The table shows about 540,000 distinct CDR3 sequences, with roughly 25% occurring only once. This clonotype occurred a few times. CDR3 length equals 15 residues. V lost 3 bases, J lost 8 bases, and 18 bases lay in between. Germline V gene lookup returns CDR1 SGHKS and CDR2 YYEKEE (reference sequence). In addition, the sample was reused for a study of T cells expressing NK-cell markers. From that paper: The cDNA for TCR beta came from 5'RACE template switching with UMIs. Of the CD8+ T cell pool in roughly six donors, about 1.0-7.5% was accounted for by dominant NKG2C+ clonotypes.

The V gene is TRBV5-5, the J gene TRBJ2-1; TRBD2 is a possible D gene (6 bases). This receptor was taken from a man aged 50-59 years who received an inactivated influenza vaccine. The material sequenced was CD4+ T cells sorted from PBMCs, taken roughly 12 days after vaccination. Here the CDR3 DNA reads TGTGCCAGCAGCTCCCGCCTTGGAGGGTTCGATGAGCAGTTCTTC. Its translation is CASSSRLGGFDEQFF.